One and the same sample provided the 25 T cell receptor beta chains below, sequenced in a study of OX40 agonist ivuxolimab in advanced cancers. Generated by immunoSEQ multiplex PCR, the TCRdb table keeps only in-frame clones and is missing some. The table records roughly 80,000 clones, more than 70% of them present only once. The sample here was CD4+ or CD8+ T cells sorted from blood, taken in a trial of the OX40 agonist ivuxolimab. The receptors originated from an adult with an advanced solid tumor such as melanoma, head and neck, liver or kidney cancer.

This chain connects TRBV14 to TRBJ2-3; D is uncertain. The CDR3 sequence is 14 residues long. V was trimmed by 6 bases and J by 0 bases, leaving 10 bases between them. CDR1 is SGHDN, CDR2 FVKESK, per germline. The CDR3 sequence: CASRGQISTDTQYF. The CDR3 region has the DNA TGTGCCAGCAGAGGGCAGATCAGCACAGATACGCAGTATTTT. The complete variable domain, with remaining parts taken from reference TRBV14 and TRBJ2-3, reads EAGVTQFPSHSVIEKGQTVTLRCDPISGHDNLYWYRRVMGKEIKFLLHFVKESKQDESGMPNNRFLAERTGGTYSTLKVQPAELEDSGVYFCASRGQISTDTQYFGPGTRLTVL.

CDR3 in DNA: TGTGCCAGCTCTCCAAGGGGGACAGGGAGTTACACCGGGGAGCTGTTTTTT. It codes for CASSPRGTGSYTGELFF. This chain connects TRBV11-3 to TRBJ2-2; 9 bases are a match to TRBD1. This CDR3 is built from 17 residues. V was pared by 8 bases and J by 3 bases, with 13 bases of the junction left unmatched. Germline loops: CDR1 SGHNT, CDR2 YENEEA.

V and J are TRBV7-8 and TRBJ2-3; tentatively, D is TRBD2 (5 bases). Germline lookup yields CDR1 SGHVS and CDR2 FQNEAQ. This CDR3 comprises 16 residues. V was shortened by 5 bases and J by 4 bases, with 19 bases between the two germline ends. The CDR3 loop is CASSALAWRLSDTQYF. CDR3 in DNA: TGTGCCAGCAGCGCGCTAGCCTGGCGACTTTCAGATACGCAGTATTTT.

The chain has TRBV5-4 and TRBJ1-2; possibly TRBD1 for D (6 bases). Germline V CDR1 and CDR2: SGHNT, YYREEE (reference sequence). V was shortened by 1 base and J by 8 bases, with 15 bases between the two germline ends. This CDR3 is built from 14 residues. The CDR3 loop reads CASSLRAGVEGYTF. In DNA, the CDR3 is TGTGCCAGCAGCTTGAGGGCAGGGGTAGAAGGCTACACCTTC.

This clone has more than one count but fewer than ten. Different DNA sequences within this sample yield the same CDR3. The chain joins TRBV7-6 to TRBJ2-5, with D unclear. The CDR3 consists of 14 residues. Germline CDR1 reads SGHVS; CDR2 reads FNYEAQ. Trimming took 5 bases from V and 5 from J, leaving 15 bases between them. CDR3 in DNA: TGTGCCAGCAGCCCCCGACTGTTTAGCGAGACCCAGTACTTC. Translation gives CASSPRLFSETQYF.

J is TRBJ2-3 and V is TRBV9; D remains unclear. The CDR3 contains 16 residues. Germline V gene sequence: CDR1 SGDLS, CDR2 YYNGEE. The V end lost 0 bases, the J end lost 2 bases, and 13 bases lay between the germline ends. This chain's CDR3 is CASSVGSSFITDTQYF. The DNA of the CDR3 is TGTGCCAGCAGCGTAGGGTCCAGTTTTATCACAGATACGCAGTATTTT.

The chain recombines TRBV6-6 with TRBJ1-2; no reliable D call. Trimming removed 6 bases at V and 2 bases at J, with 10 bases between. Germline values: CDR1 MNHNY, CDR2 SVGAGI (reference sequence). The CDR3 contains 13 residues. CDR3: CASSGVENYGYTF. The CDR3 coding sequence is TGTGCCAGCAGCGGCGTGGAGAACTATGGCTACACCTTC.

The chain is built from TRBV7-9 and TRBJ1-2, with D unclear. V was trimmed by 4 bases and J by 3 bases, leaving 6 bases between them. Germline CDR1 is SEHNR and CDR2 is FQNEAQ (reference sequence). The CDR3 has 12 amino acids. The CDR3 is CASSWTDYGYTF. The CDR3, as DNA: TGTGCCAGCAGCTGGACTGACTATGGCTACACCTTC.

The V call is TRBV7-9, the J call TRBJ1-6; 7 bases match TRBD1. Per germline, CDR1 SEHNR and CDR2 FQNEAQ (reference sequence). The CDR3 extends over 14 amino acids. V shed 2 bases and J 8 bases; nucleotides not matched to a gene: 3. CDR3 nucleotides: TGTGCCAGCAGCTTAAACAGGGGCGATTCACCCCTCCACTTT. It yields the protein CASSLNRGDSPLHF.

This chain's CDR3 is CASSPTTTGSYYGYTF. DNA for the CDR3: TGTGCCAGCTCACCTACAACAACAGGGAGTTACTATGGCTACACCTTC. This sequence joins TRBV18 and TRBJ1-2; D is possibly TRBD1 (6 bases). Trimming pared 3 bases from V and 3 bases from J, leaving 17 bases between. The germline V gene encodes CDR1 KGHSH and CDR2 LQKENI. The CDR3 runs to 16 residues.

CDR3 nucleotide sequence: TGCGCCAGCAGTTCGGGACAGTATCGCGGAGGCTACGAGCAGTACTTC. Amino acid sequence: CASSSGQYRGGYEQYF. The chain uses TRBV5-1 and TRBJ2-7, with 7 bases fitting TRBD1. V trimming: 5 bases; J trimming: 3 bases; junction bases outside the gene matches: 14. CDR1 and CDR2 (germline): SGHRS, YFSETQ. This CDR3 region has 16 residues.

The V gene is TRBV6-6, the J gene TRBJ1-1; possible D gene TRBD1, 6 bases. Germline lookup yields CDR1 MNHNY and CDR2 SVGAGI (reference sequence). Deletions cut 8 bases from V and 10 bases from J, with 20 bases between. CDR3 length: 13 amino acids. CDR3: CASVRAGARRAFF. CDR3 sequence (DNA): TGTGCCAGCGTTCGGGCAGGGGCGCGCAGAGCTTTCTTT.

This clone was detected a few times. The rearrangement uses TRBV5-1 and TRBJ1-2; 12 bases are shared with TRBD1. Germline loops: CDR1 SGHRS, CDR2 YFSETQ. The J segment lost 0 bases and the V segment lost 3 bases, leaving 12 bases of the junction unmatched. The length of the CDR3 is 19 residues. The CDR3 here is CASSWDRGREQLANYGYTF. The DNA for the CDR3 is TGCGCCAGCAGCTGGGACAGGGGGCGCGAACAGCTCGCTAACTATGGCTACACCTTC.

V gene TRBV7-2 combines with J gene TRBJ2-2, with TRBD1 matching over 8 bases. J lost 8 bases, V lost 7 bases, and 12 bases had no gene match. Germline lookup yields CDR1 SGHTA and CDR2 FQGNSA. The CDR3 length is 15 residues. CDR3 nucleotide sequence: TGTGCCAGCACCGACAGGGGAGGCTGGGGAGGGGAGCTGTTTTTT. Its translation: CASTDRGGWGGELFF.

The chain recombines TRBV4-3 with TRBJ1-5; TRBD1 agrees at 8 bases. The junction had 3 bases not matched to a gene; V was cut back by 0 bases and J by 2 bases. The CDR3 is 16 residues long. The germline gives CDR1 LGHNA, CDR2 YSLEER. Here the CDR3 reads CASSQDSGGGNQPQHF. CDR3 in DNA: TGCGCCAGCAGCCAAGATTCAGGGGGCGGCAATCAGCCCCAGCATTTT.

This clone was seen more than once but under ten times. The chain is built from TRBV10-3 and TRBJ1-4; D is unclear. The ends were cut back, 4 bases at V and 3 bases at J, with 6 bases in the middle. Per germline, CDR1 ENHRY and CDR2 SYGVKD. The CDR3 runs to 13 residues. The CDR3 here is CAISGSSNEKLFF. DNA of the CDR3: TGTGCCATCAGTGGCTCGTCTAATGAAAAACTGTTTTTT.

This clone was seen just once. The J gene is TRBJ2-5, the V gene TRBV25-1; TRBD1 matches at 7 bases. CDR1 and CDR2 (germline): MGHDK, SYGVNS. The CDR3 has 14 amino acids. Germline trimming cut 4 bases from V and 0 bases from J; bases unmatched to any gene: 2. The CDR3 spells CASSGGQYQETQYF. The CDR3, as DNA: TGTGCCAGCAGTGGGGGACAGTACCAAGAGACCCAGTACTTC.

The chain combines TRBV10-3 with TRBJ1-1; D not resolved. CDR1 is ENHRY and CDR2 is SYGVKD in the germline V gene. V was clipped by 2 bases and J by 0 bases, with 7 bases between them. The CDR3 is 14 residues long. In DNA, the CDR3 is TGTGCCATCAGTGAGGGGCTCATGAACACTGAAGCTTTCTTT. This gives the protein CAISEGLMNTEAFF.

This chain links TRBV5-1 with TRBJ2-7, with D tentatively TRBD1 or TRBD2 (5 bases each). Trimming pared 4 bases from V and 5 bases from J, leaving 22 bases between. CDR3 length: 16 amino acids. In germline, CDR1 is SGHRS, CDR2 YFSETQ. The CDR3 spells CASSLDTSRGPDEQYF. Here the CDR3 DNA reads TGCGCCAGCAGCCTGGACACCTCTAGGGGACCCGACGAGCAGTACTTC.

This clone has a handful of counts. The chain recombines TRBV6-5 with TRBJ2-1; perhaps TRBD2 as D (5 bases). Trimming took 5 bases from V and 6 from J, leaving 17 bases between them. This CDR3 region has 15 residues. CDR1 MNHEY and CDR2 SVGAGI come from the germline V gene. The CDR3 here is CASSMSGIASNEQFF. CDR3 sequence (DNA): TGTGCCAGCAGTATGTCCGGGATAGCCTCCAATGAGCAGTTCTTC.

As DNA, the CDR3 is TGTGCCAGCAGTGAACGAACCCCGGCAGAGACCCAGTACTTC. It translates to CASSERTPAETQYF. The chain joins TRBV2 to TRBJ2-5; D remains ambiguous. The V and J ends lost 2 bases and 4 bases respectively, with 11 bases between them. The CDR3 is made up of 14 amino acids. Per germline, CDR1 SNHLY and CDR2 FYNNEI.

CDR3 residues: CASSIRGTVSGNTIYF. For the CDR3, the DNA is TGTGCCAGTAGTATTCGGGGGACAGTCTCTGGAAACACCATATATTTT. The genes are TRBV19 and TRBJ1-3; 7 positions match TRBD1. Germline CDR1 LNHDA, CDR2 SQIVND (reference sequence). The V and J ends lost 3 bases and 0 bases, in that order; junction bases with no gene match: 5. This CDR3 spans 16 amino acids. Full variable domain (missing parts from reference TRBV19 and TRBJ1-3): DGGITQSPKYLFRKEGQNVTLSCEQNLNHDAMYWYRQDPGQGLRLIYYSQIVNDFQKGDIAEGYSVSREKKESFPLTVTSAQKNPTAFYLCASSIRGTVSGNTIYFGEGSWLTVV.

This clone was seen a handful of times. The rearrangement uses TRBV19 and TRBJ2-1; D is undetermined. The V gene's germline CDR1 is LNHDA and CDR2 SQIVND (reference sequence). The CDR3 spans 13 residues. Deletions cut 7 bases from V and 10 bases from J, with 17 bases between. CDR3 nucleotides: TGTGCCAGTACCCCCAGAGGCCGGCGGGAGCAGTTCTTC. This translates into CASTPRGRREQFF.

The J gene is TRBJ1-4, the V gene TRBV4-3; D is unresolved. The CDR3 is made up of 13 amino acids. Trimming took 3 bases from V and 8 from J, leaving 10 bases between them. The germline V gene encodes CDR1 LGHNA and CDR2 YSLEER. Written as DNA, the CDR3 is TGCGCCAGCAGCCAGTCACTCGGGGAAAAACTGTTTTTT. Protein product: CASSQSLGEKLFF.

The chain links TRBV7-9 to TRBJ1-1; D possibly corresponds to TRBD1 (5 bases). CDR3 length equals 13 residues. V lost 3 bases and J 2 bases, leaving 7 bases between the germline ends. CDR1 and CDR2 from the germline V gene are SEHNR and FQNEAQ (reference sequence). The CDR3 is CASSFRVNTEAFF. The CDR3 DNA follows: TGTGCCAGCAGCTTCAGGGTTAACACTGAAGCTTTCTTT. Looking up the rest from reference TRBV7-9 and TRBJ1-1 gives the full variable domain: DTGVSQNPRHKITKRGQNVTFRCDPISEHNRLYWYRQTLGQGPEFLTYFQNEAQLEKSRLLSDRFSAERPKGSFSTLEIQRTEQGDSAMYLCASSFRVNTEAFFGQGTRLTVV.